Sequencing of this TCR beta chain was carried out in a study of T cell changes during pregnancy in multiple sclerosis. The germline V gene has CDR1 SGHKS and CDR2 YYEKEE (reference sequence). V lost 2 bases, J lost 6 bases, and 11 bases lay in between. CDR3 size: 13 residues. Method: immunoSEQ multiplex PCR; TCRdb's copy keeps in-frame clones and lacks some. Here the sample spans about 77,000 clones, around 91% being singletons. The genes are TRBV5-5 and TRBJ1-1; D perhaps matches TRBD1 (6 bases). Sequencing was performed on peripheral blood, taken before pregnancy. The sequence was collected from a female donor with multiple sclerosis, enrolled in a pregnancy study. CDR3: CASSFMGGPEAFF. The CDR3 coding sequence is TGTGCCAGCAGCTTTATGGGGGGGCCTGAAGCTTTCTTT. Based on the CDR3 plus reference TRBV5-5 and TRBJ1-1, the full variable domain is DAGVTQSPTHLIKTRGQQVTLRCSPISGHKSVSWYQQVLGQGPQFIFQYYEKEERGRGNFPDRFSARQFPNYSSELNVNALLLGDSALYLCASSFMGGPEAFFGQGTRLTVV.